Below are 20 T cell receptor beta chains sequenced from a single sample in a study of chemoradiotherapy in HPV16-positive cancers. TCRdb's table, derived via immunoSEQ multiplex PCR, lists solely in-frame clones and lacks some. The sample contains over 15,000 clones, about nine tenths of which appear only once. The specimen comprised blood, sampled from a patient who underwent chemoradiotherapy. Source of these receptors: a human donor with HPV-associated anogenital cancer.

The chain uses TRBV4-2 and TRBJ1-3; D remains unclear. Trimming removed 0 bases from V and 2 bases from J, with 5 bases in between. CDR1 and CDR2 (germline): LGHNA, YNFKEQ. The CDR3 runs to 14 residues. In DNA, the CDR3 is TGTGCCAGCAGCCAAGAGAGTGCTGGAAACACCATATATTTT. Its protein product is CASSQESAGNTIYF.

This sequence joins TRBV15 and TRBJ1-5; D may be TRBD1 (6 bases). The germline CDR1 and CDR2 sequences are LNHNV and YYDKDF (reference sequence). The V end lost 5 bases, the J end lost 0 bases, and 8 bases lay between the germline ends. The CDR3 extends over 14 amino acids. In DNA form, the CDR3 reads TGTGCCACCAGCCGGGGGCGTAGCAATCAGCCCCAGCATTTT. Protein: CATSRGRSNQPQHF.

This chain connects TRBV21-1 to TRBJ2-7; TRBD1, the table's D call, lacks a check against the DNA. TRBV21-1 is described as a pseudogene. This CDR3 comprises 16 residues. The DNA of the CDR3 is TGTGCCAGCAGCAAAAGGTTCCGGACAGTGTCCTACGAGCAGTACTTC. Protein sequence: CASSKRFRTVSYEQYF.

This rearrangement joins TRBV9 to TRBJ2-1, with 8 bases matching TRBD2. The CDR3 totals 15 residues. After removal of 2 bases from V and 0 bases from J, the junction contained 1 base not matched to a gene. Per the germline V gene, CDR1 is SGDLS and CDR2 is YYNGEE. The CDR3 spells CASSVGLASYNEQFF. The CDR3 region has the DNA TGTGCCAGCAGCGTCGGACTAGCCTCCTACAATGAGCAGTTCTTC.

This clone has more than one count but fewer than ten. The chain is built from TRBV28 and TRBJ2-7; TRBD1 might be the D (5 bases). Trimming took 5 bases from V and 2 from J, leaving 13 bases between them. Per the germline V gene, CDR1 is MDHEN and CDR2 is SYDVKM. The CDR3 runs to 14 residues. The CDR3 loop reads CASSEVIRAYEQYF. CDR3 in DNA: TGTGCCAGCAGTGAAGTAATCAGGGCCTACGAGCAGTACTTC.

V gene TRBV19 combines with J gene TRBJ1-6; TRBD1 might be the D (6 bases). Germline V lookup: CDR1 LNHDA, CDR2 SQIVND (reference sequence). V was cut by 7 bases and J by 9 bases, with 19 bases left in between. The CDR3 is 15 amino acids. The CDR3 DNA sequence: TGTGCCAGTAATCAAGGACAGCTCCAATTTTCACCCCTCCACTTT. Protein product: CASNQGQLQFSPLHF. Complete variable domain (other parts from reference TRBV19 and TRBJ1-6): DGGITQSPKYLFRKEGQNVTLSCEQNLNHDAMYWYRQDPGQGLRLIYYSQIVNDFQKGDIAEGYSVSREKKESFPLTVTSAQKNPTAFYLCASNQGQLQFSPLHFGNGTRLTVT.

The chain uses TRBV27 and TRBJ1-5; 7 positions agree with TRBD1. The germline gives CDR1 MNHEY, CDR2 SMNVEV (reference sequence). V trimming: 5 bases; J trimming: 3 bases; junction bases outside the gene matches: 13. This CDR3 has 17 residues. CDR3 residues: CASSGQGGARPNQPQHF. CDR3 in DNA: TGTGCCAGCAGTGGTCAGGGGGGCGCCAGACCCAATCAGCCCCAGCATTTT.

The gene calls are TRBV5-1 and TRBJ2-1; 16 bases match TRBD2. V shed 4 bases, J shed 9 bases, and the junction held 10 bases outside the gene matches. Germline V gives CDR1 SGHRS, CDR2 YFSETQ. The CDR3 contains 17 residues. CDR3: CASSSKPGLAGGSEQFF. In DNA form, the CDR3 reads TGCGCCAGCAGCAGTAAACCGGGACTAGCGGGAGGGAGTGAGCAGTTCTTC.

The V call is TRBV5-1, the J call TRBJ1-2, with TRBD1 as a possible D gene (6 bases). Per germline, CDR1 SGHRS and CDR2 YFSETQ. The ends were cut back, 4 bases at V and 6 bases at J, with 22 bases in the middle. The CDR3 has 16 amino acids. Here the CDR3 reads CASSPLGRAGEDGYTF. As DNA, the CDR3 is TGCGCCAGCAGCCCCTTAGGCCGGGCAGGGGAGGATGGCTACACCTTC.

CDR3: CASSVSGYIANNEQFF. The CDR3 DNA follows: TGTGCCAGCAGCGTATCAGGTTATATTGCCAACAATGAGCAGTTCTTC. The chain combines TRBV9 with TRBJ2-1; D is unresolved. Germline loops: CDR1 SGDLS, CDR2 YYNGEE. The length of the CDR3 is 16 residues. V was cut by 1 base and J by 5 bases, with 16 bases left in between.

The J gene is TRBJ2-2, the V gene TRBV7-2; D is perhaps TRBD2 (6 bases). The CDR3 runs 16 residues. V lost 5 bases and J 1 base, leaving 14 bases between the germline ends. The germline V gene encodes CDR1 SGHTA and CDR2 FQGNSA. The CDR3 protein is CASSVPGRLNTGELFF. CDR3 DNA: TGTGCCAGCAGCGTACCAGGGAGGCTGAACACCGGGGAGCTGTTTTTT.

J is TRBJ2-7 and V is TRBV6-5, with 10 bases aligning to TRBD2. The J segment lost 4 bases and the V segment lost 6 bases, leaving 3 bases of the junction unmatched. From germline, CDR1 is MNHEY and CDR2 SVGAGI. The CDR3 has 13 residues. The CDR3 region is CASRWTSGYEQYF. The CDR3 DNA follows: TGTGCCAGCAGGTGGACTAGCGGATACGAGCAGTACTTC.

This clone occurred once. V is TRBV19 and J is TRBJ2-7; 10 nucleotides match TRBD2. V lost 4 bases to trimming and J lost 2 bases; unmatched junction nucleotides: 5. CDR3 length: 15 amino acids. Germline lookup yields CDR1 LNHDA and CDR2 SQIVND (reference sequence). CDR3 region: CASSRGLAVPYEQYF. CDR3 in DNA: TGTGCCAGTAGTAGAGGACTAGCGGTACCCTACGAGCAGTACTTC. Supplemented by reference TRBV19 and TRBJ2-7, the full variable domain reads DGGITQSPKYLFRKEGQNVTLSCEQNLNHDAMYWYRQDPGQGLRLIYYSQIVNDFQKGDIAEGYSVSREKKESFPLTVTSAQKNPTAFYLCASSRGLAVPYEQYFGPGTRLTVT.

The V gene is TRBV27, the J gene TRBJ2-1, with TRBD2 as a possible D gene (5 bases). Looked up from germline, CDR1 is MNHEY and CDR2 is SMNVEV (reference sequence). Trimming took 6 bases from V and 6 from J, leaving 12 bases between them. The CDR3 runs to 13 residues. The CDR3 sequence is CASRSLGPNEQFF. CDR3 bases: TGTGCCAGCAGGTCACTAGGTCCCAATGAGCAGTTCTTC.

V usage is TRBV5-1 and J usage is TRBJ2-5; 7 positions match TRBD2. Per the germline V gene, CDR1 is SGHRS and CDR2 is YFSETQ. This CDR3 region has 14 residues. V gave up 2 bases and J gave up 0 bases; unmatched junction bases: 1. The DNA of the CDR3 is TGCGCCAGCAGCTTTACTAGCGACCAAGAGACCCAGTACTTC. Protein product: CASSFTSDQETQYF.

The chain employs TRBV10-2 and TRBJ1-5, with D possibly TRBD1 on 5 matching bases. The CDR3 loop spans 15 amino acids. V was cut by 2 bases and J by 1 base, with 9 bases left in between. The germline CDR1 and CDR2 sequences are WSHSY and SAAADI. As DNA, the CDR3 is TGCGCCAGCAGTGAGGTAGGGGTAAGCAATCAGCCCCAGCATTTT. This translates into CASSEVGVSNQPQHF.

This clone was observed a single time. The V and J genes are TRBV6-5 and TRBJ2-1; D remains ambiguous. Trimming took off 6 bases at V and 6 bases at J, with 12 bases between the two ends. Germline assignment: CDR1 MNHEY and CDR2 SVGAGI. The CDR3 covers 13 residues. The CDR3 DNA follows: TGTGCCAGCAGACCCCCGGCCGGCAATGAGCAGTTCTTC. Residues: CASRPPAGNEQFF.

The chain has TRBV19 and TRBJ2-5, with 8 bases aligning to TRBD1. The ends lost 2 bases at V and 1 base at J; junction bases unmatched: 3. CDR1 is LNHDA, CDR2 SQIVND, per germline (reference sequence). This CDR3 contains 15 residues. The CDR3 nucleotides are TGTGCCAGTAGTATAATGGGACAGGCCCAAGAGACCCAGTACTTC. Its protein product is CASSIMGQAQETQYF.

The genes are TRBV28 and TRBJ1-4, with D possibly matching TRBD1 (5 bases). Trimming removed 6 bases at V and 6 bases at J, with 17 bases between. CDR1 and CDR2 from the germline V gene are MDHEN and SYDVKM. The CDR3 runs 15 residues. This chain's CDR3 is CASSPGGLGDEKLFF. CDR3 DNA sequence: TGTGCCAGCAGCCCCGGGGGGTTGGGGGATGAAAAACTGTTTTTT.

The CDR3 reads CASSQVVGETQYF. In DNA, the CDR3 is TGCGCCAGCAGCCAAGTTGTCGGGGAGACCCAGTACTTC. V and J are TRBV4-1 and TRBJ2-5; D is uncertain. CDR3 length equals 13 residues. Trimming took 1 base from V and 5 from J, leaving 8 bases between them. The germline CDR1 and CDR2 sequences are MGHRA and YSYEKL.